This TCR beta chain derives from a study of cytomegalovirus exposure and HLA in healthy donors. Study-level information: Ancestry clustering placed 81% of several hundred genotyped donors in the Caucasian-associated cluster.

Trimming pared 4 bases from V and 5 bases from J, leaving 12 bases between. Germline V gene lookup returns CDR1 SGDLS and CDR2 YYNGEE. This CDR3 spans 14 amino acids. This PCR relied on a set of 60 Vbeta primers and 13 Jbeta primers. Sequenced by immunoSEQ multiplex PCR; TCRdb stores in-frame clones only, minus some. The repertoire holds about 200,000 clones, with roughly three quarters as singletons. The donors (healthy individuals) were bone marrow donors. Sequenced material: PBMCs. The source is a woman between 50 and 59 years old in good health and CMV-seronegative. The rearrangement uses TRBV9 and TRBJ2-2; the D gene is possibly TRBD1 (6 bases). The CDR3 is CASSTGQTTGELFF. The CDR3 DNA reads as TGTGCCAGCAGCACCGGACAGACAACCGGGGAGCTGTTTTTT.